The clone carrying this T cell receptor beta chain was counted between two and nine times. The source of the sample is a study of shared T cell receptors in the human thymus. Germline V lookup: CDR1 LNHNV, CDR2 YYDKDF (reference sequence). The CDR3 totals 15 residues. V trimming: 1 base; J trimming: 7 bases; junction bases outside the gene matches: 3. Profiling relied on immunoSEQ multiplex PCR, and the TCRdb table lists in-frame clones only, not all of them. This sample has 700,000 or so clones; over 75% occur once, and the top ten carry under 0.012%. The data were also submitted as part of a second study, on human thymus T cells.

The chain joins TRBV15 to TRBJ1-5; TRBD1 matches 11 bases. The source of this sequence is a girl under three years old with a congenital heart defect. The specimen was thymocytes. As DNA, the CDR3 is TGTGCCACCAGCAGAGTCTGGACAGGGGGCCAGCCCCAGCATTTT. Residues: CATSRVWTGGQPQHF.